One and the same sample provided the 16 T cell receptor beta chains below, sequenced in a study of shared clonotypes between healthy human individuals. Measured with immunoSEQ multiplex PCR; TCRdb has only the in-frame clones, and not every one. This sample carries approximately 510,000 clones, 79% of them seen once, and the ten largest clones take roughly 13%. The specimen sequenced was PBMCs. The receptors shown here come from a woman aged 40 to 49 in good health. Some clones in this sample may be carry-over from other donors' samples.

The chain combines TRBV28 with TRBJ2-5; TRBD2 might be the D (5 bases). Trimming shortened V by 5 bases and J by 2 bases, and 24 bases separated the two germline ends. The CDR3 spans 18 residues. Germline loops: CDR1 MDHEN, CDR2 SYDVKM. The CDR3 bases are TGTGCCAGCAGTAGTTATGGGGTTGGAGGCCTGTGGCAAGAGACCCAGTACTTC. Encoded protein: CASSSYGVGGLWQETQYF.

The V gene is TRBV7-3, the J gene TRBJ2-3; D not certain. Trimming took 2 bases from V and 1 from J, leaving 7 bases between them. CDR3 length equals 14 residues. Germline CDR1 SGHTA, CDR2 FQGTGA. The CDR3 DNA reads as TGTGCCAGCAGCTTAGAGGTCGGCACAGATACGCAGTATTTT. Its translation: CASSLEVGTDTQYF.

This clone has just a few counts. The chain combines TRBV10-3 with TRBJ2-5; 12 bases match TRBD2. V lost 6 bases to trimming and J lost 2 bases; unmatched junction nucleotides: 16. Germline V gene sequence: CDR1 ENHRY, CDR2 SYGVKD. This CDR3 spans 19 amino acids. The CDR3 DNA follows: TGTGCCATCAGCCGGAAGGGACAGGGACTAGCGGGCAAACAAGAGACCCAGTACTTC. Amino acids: CAISRKGQGLAGKQETQYF.

Regarding this clone: Other DNA sequences within the sample encode an identical CDR3. V is TRBV19 and J is TRBJ2-1, with 9 bases matching TRBD2. The CDR3 runs 15 residues. CDR1 is LNHDA and CDR2 is SQIVND in the germline V gene (reference sequence). V shed 6 bases and J 0 bases; nucleotides not matched to a gene: 3. CDR3 region: CASSPTSGSYNEQFF. The DNA of the CDR3 is TGTGCCAGTAGCCCGACTAGCGGCTCCTACAATGAGCAGTTCTTC.

This sequence joins TRBV2 and TRBJ1-1, with a possible D match to TRBD1 (6 bases). The CDR3 is made up of 13 amino acids. V gave up 7 bases and J gave up 1 base, with 10 bases separating them. The germline CDR1 and CDR2 sequences are SNHLY and FYNNEI. The CDR3 loop is CASTGQPNTEAFF. CDR3 DNA: TGTGCCAGCACGGGACAACCGAACACTGAAGCTTTCTTT.

In this sample, this clone turned up once. This chain connects TRBV5-6 to TRBJ2-1; 8 bases are shared with TRBD1. The germline gives CDR1 SGHDT, CDR2 YYEEEE. V lost 4 bases to trimming and J lost 3 bases; unmatched junction nucleotides: 3. This CDR3 is built from 14 residues. CDR3 residues: CASSRDRGYNEQFF. CDR3 in DNA: TGTGCCAGCAGCCGAGACAGGGGCTACAATGAGCAGTTCTTC.

The rearrangement links TRBV28 to TRBJ1-4; D unclear. Per germline, CDR1 MDHEN and CDR2 SYDVKM. The CDR3 is 13 residues long. The V and J ends lost 5 bases and 7 bases respectively, with 11 bases between them. Here the CDR3 reads CASSLGDSEKLFF. Here the CDR3 DNA reads TGTGCCAGCAGTCTGGGCGATTCTGAAAAACTGTTTTTT.

The chain carries TRBV5-1 and TRBJ2-7; 7 bases are a match to TRBD1. The CDR3 loop spans 14 amino acids. Per the germline V gene, CDR1 is SGHRS and CDR2 is YFSETQ. Trimming removed 4 bases from V and 1 base from J; junction bases left unmatched: 5. CDR3 in DNA: TGCGCCAGCAGCACCAGACAGGGATCCTACGAGCAGTACTTC. Amino acids: CASSTRQGSYEQYF.

This clone was found many times. The genes are TRBV27 and TRBJ1-1; 10 bases line up with TRBD1. CDR1 is MNHEY and CDR2 is SMNVEV in the germline V gene (reference sequence). The CDR3 has 14 amino acids. V shed 1 base, J shed 4 bases, and the junction held 0 bases outside the gene matches. The CDR3 nucleotides are TGTGCCAGCAGTTTATGGACAGGGGGCACTGAAGCTTTCTTT. It is translated as CASSLWTGGTEAFF.

This chain links TRBV7-2 with TRBJ2-2; 8 positions agree with TRBD1. The junction had 4 bases not matched to a gene; V was cut back by 4 bases and J by 3 bases. The CDR3 is 15 residues long. CDR1 and CDR2 (germline): SGHTA, FQGNSA. CDR3 loop: CASSSTGAHTGELFF. The CDR3 DNA reads as TGTGCCAGCAGCTCGACAGGGGCTCACACCGGGGAGCTGTTTTTT.

This clone showed up just once. This chain uses TRBV10-2 with TRBJ2-7; TRBD1 matches 10 bases. Germline CDR1 WSHSY, CDR2 SAAADI. The CDR3 covers 13 residues. Losses at the gene ends were 7 bases for V and 5 bases for J; bases not matched to a gene: 5. Written as DNA, the CDR3 is TGCGCCAGCATAGACAGGGGGCTCGACGAGCAGTACTTC. Encoded protein: CASIDRGLDEQYF.

The chain links TRBV5-1 to TRBJ2-7; D is uncertain. Germline loops: CDR1 SGHRS, CDR2 YFSETQ. V was cut by 4 bases and J by 1 base, with 18 bases left in between. This CDR3 is 16 amino acids long. The CDR3 DNA reads as TGCGCCAGCAGCCTGGGCAGTGCCGGGTCTTCCTACGAGCAGTACTTC. Amino acid sequence: CASSLGSAGSSYEQYF.

The chain employs TRBV2 and TRBJ2-1; TRBD2 matches at 11 bases. J lost 12 bases, V lost 7 bases, and 11 bases had no gene match. Germline assignment: CDR1 SNHLY and CDR2 FYNNEI. CDR3 length: 14 amino acids. The CDR3 region has the DNA TGTGCCAGCAAGGTGACTAGCGGGATCGGGGTGCAGTTCTTC. As protein: CASKVTSGIGVQFF.

The gene calls are TRBV19 and TRBJ2-3; D unresolved. Deletions cut 5 bases from V and 1 base from J, with 7 bases between. The CDR3 contains 13 residues. Germline loops: CDR1 LNHDA, CDR2 SQIVND (reference sequence). This CDR3 reads CASSWARTDTQYF. In DNA, the CDR3 is TGTGCCAGTAGTTGGGCCCGCACAGATACGCAGTATTTT.

V usage is TRBV28 and J usage is TRBJ1-3; D is unclear. The CDR3 has 14 residues. The germline gives CDR1 MDHEN, CDR2 SYDVKM. V was pared by 2 bases and J by 0 bases, with 5 bases between. This CDR3 reads CASSLGSSGNTIYF. The CDR3 coding sequence is TGTGCCAGCAGTTTAGGGTCCTCTGGAAACACCATATATTTT.

The chain couples TRBV28 to TRBJ2-5; 10 nucleotides agree with TRBD1. The J call is uncertain, as TRBJ2-7 better fits the DNA end. CDR1 and CDR2 (germline): MDHEN, SYDVKM. This CDR3 has 19 residues. Here the CDR3 reads CASSSYRGQGPLYSYEQYF. CDR3 nucleotides: TGTGCCAGCAGCAGTTACCGGGGACAGGGGCCCCTCTACTCCTACGAGCAGTACTTC.